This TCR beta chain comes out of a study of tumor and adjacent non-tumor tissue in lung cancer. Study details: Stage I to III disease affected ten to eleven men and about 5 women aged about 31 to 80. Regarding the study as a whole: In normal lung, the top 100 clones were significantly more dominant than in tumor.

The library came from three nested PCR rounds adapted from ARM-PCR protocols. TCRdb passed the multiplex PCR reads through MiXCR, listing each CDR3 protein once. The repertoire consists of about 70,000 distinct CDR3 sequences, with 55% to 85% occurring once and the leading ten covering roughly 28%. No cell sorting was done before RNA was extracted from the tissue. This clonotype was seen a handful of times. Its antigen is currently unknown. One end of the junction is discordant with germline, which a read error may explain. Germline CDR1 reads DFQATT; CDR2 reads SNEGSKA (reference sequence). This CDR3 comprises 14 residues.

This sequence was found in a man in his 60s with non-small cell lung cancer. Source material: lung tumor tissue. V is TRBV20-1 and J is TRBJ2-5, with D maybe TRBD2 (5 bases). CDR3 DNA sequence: TGCTGTGCTAGCCGCAAAGGTACGACAGAGACCCAGTACTTC. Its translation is CCASRKGTTETQYF.